The 5 T cell receptor beta chains below were found in one sample sequenced in a study of blood T cell repertoires in COVID-19. Sequencing used immunoSEQ multiplex PCR; TCRdb keeps in-frame clones, though not all of them. The top ten hold 3% to 4% of the sample, which has 200,000 to 250,000 clones, 82% seen once. Sample: PBMCs or T cells enriched from blood (not recorded which). The receptors were gathered from a woman between 55 and 75 years old who had recovered from COVID-19.

CDR3 amino acids: CASTESGTRSYEQYF. CDR3 DNA: TGTGCCAGCACCGAAAGCGGGACCCGTTCCTACGAGCAGTACTTC. The chain employs TRBV28 and TRBJ2-7; TRBD2 aligns across 7 bases. V trimming: 7 bases; J trimming: 1 base; junction bases outside the gene matches: 10. The CDR3 totals 15 residues. Germline V gene data show CDR1 as MDHEN and CDR2 as SYDVKM.

Concerning this clone: Other DNA sequences in this specimen translate into the identical CDR3. The chain joins TRBV12-5 to TRBJ1-6; 7 nucleotides align to TRBD1. The CDR3 has 19 amino acids. Germline V gene data show CDR1 as LGHNT and CDR2 as FRNRAP. After removal of 2 bases from V and 9 bases from J, the junction contained 19 bases not matched to a gene. The CDR3 nucleotides are TGTGCTAGTGGTTTGACCCCGGGACAGAACCTCTTAGATTCTTCACCCCTCCACTTT. Translation: CASGLTPGQNLLDSSPLHF.

This clone turned up a few times. This chain links TRBV3-1 (or the pseudogene TRBV3-2) with TRBJ1-1; D is ambiguous. The CDR3 sequence is 14 residues long. Per germline, CDR1 LGHDT and CDR2 YNNKEL (reference sequence). The germline V and J ends were trimmed by 2 bases and 3 bases, with 10 bases remaining between them. Written as DNA, the CDR3 is TGTGCCAGCAGCCAACTAATGAGGGACACTGAAGCTTTCTTT. It yields the protein CASSQLMRDTEAFF.

V usage is TRBV18 and J usage is TRBJ1-5; perhaps TRBD1 as D (5 bases). CDR1 KGHSH and CDR2 LQKENI come from the germline V gene. The V gene lost 4 bases and the J gene lost 1 base, with 14 bases spanning the gap. The CDR3 is made up of 16 amino acids. This CDR3 is CASSLMGGVSNQPQHF. In nucleotides, the CDR3 is TGTGCCAGCTCACTAATGGGGGGGGTGAGCAATCAGCCCCAGCATTTT.

In its sample, this clone was seen once. The V call is TRBV7-9, the J call TRBJ2-2; TRBD2 aligns across 13 bases. This CDR3 comprises 15 residues. Germline V gives CDR1 SEHNR, CDR2 FQNEAQ (reference sequence). The J segment lost 6 bases and the V segment lost 3 bases, leaving 1 base of the junction unmatched. CDR3 amino acids: CASSLGLAGSGELFF. CDR3 DNA: TGTGCCAGCAGCTTGGGACTAGCGGGATCCGGGGAGCTGTTTTTT.